The text below deals with one T cell receptor beta chain. Clones were sequenced by immunoSEQ multiplex PCR, and TCRdb holds only the in-frame ones, with some missing. The sample yields some 180,000 clones, nearly 90% seen once. The data derive from a study of blood T cell repertoires in COVID-19. V lost 1 base and J lost 3; bases outside the gene matches: 9. CDR1 and CDR2 from the germline V gene are MNHNS and SASEGT. This CDR3 contains 17 residues. The receptor was isolated from a man in his 60s with active or convalescent COVID-19. The rearrangement joins TRBV6-1 to TRBJ2-5, with 9 bases identical to TRBD2. Sequenced: peripheral blood. In nucleotides, the CDR3 is TGTGCCAGCAGTGAAGGTATAGCGGGGGTCGGTAAAGAGACCCAGTACTTC. It encodes CASSEGIAGVGKETQYF.